This T cell receptor (beta chain) was recorded in a study of blood T cells in healthy people across ages. This clonotype has more than one count but fewer than ten. Using a J-beta primer mix together with a sample-barcoded 5' primer, a second PCR was run for about 6 to 11 cycles. TCRdb reanalysed the 5' RACE reads using MiXCR and keeps one entry per CDR3 protein. The data contain roughly 800,000 distinct CDR3 sequences, under 30% of them seen just once; the ten biggest clones take up 3%. This CDR3 has 15 residues. The germline V gene has CDR1 SGDLS and CDR2 YYNGEE. V was clipped by 0 bases and J by 4 bases; unmatched bases: 6. These same data were also listed under a study on T cells of mothers and their children.

Sequencing was carried out using blood. V is TRBV9 and J is TRBJ2-5; 7 bases map to TRBD2. The receptor's source is a boy aged 5-17 years in good health. The CDR3, as DNA: TGTGCCAGCAGCGTAGGATCCAGCGGGGTAGAGACCCAGTACTTC. Translated: CASSVGSSGVETQYF.